One T cell receptor (beta chain) is described in this entry. Its antigen remains unidentified. Germline is not matched at one junction end, which may reflect a read error. This entry is derived from a study of regulatory T cells in long-lasting Graves disease. Study-wide results and caveats: Between persistent patients, about 2,500 public clonotypes were shared, exceeding the 966 shared between new patients. Sampling was limited to peripheral blood rather than thyroid tissue.

The time point denotes: newly diagnosed GD, antithyroid drugs for less than 3 months. Researchers made the TCR library from RNA that was extracted from PBMCs. Arm-PCR of CDR3 regions and iRepertoire HTBI primers were used to build TCR beta libraries. In TCRdb, the multiplex PCR reads were re-called with MiXCR into one record per CDR3 protein. Here the sample spans about 460,000 distinct CDR3 sequences, 12% to 15% being singletons. The sample was also linked to a second study, of T cells in Graves' hyperthyroidism and ophthalmopathy.

The receptor was isolated from a woman in her forties or fifties with Graves disease. This sample comprised peripheral blood mononuclear cells (PBMCs), obtained at new diagnosis, from a patient treated with antithyroid drugs.

CDR3 loop: CASSEVEGDPSSYNEQFF. In DNA form, the CDR3 reads TGCGCCAGCAGTGAAGTCGAGGGAGACCCGAGCTCCTACAATGAGCAGTTCTTT. V is TRBV10-1 and J is TRBJ2-1, with a tentative D call TRBD2 (5 bases). The CDR3 covers 18 residues. The germline gives CDR1 WNHNN, CDR2 SYGVQD (reference sequence).